This TCR beta chain was documented in a study of CD8+CD57+ T cells in acquired aplastic anemia. Study results and limitations: Patients versus controls showed no significant CD8+ Simpson's diversity difference.

Patients picked for sequencing had shown CD8+CD57+ cell expansion detected by flow cytometry. Patients, without exception, had severe acquired aplastic anemia. No therapy had been given to the patients at the time of blood sampling. The CDR3 extends over 13 amino acids. The V gene's germline CDR1 is MNHNS and CDR2 SASEGT. V lost 8 bases, J lost 7 bases, and 17 bases lay in between. This clonotype showed up many times. Its antigen is currently unknown. The TCR beta profiling, which covered VDJ combination and CDR3 sequence, was carried out using genomic DNA as the template. Using its own MiXCR run on the reads, TCRdb lists one record per CDR3 protein. The sample comprises hundreds of thousands of distinct CDR3 sequences, roughly half of which are singletons, and over 7.5% rests with the top ten.

The sample comprised sorted CD4+, CD8+, or CD8+CD57+ T cells (not recorded which) from PBMCs. The chain has TRBV6-1 and TRBJ1-2; D gene uncertain. This clonotype originated in a human donor with aplastic anemia. CDR3 loop: CASLEPDYIGYTF. CDR3 in DNA: TGTGCCAGCCTGGAACCCGACTATATTGGCTACACCTTC.